The 24 T cell receptor beta chains in this list originate from one sample, sequenced in a study of Ad26.COV2.S vaccination and SARS-CoV-2 variants. Data came from immunoSEQ multiplex PCR; TCRdb stores just in-frame clones and leaves some out. The table shows some 500,000 clones, with roughly 87% occurring only once. Treatment denoted: around 19 received Ad26.COV2.S at low or high dose, single or two shots; about 5 received placebo; per-sample allocation not given. The investigators took samples on day 63 after the first vaccine or placebo injection. The sequencing used peripheral blood, collected in a trial of Ad26.COV2.S vaccine versus placebo. The receptors were gathered from a person aged 18-60 years who received the Ad26.COV2.S COVID-19 vaccine or a placebo.

This clone was seen only once. The chain recombines TRBV4-3 with TRBJ1-4; D ambiguous. Germline CDR1 is LGHNA and CDR2 is YSLEER. Trimming removed 1 base at V and 4 bases at J, with 10 bases between. CDR3 length: 15 amino acids. CDR3: CASSQVAGFNEKLFF. As DNA, the CDR3 is TGCGCCAGCAGCCAAGTTGCTGGGTTTAATGAAAAACTGTTTTTT.

The chain uses TRBV9 and TRBJ2-3, with 10 bases fitting TRBD2. This CDR3 has 16 residues. V lost 4 bases to trimming and J lost 2 bases; unmatched junction nucleotides: 7. Germline values: CDR1 SGDLS, CDR2 YYNGEE. This CDR3 is CASSPQGLAITDTQYF. Here the CDR3 DNA reads TGTGCCAGCAGCCCACAGGGACTAGCGATCACAGATACGCAGTATTTT.

This clone was counted a single time. The chain is built from TRBV10-3 and TRBJ2-6, with 8 bases lining up with TRBD1. V lost 11 bases and J lost 4; bases outside the gene matches: 7. The CDR3 length is 14 residues. CDR1 ENHRY and CDR2 SYGVKD come from the germline V gene. CDR3 nucleotide sequence: TGTGCCGCCGCAGGGGGCGCGGGGGCCAACGTCCTGACTTTC. It translates to CAAAGGAGANVLTF.

The V and J genes are TRBV28 and TRBJ2-1, with D unclear. Per the germline V gene, CDR1 is MDHEN and CDR2 is SYDVKM. Trimming took 3 bases from V and 3 from J, leaving 6 bases between them. This CDR3 spans 13 amino acids. The CDR3 spells CASSLVFYNEQFF. The DNA for the CDR3 is TGTGCCAGCAGTTTGGTTTTCTACAATGAGCAGTTCTTC. The variable domain in full, completed from reference TRBV28 and TRBJ2-1, reads DVKVTQSSRYLVKRTGEKVFLECVQDMDHENMFWYRQDPGLGLRLIYFSYDVKMKEKGDIPEGYSVSREKKERFSLILESASTNQTSMYLCASSLVFYNEQFFGPGTRLTVL.

The CDR3 protein is CASSFGNYEQYV. CDR3 in DNA: TGTGCCAGCAGTTTCGGTAACTACGAGCAGTACGTC. This chain links TRBV28 with TRBJ2-7; D not certain. From germline, CDR1 is MDHEN and CDR2 SYDVKM. The V gene lost 3 bases and the J gene lost 3 bases, with 6 bases spanning the gap. This CDR3 is 12 amino acids long.

V gene TRBV18 combines with J gene TRBJ1-5; perhaps TRBD1 as D (5 bases). Trimming shortened V by 3 bases and J by 2 bases, and 20 bases separated the two germline ends. The germline V gene has CDR1 KGHSH and CDR2 LQKENI. The CDR3 runs 18 residues. Here the CDR3 DNA reads TGTGCCAGCTCACCGCGTCAGGGAAGCTTAGCGGGCAATCAGCCCCAGCATTTT. Amino acid sequence: CASSPRQGSLAGNQPQHF.

The chain employs TRBV29-1 and TRBJ2-1; either TRBD1 or TRBD2 may fit D (5 bases each). Between the trimmed V and J ends, which lost 7 bases and 5 bases, there was a span of 15 bases. The CDR3 extends over 13 amino acids. CDR1 is SQVTM and CDR2 is ANQGSEA in the germline V gene. CDR3 nucleotide sequence: TGCAGCGCCGGGACCCTAAGGGACAATGAGCAGTTCTTC. Encoded protein: CSAGTLRDNEQFF.

The chain is built from TRBV2 and TRBJ1-2; TRBD1 is a possible D gene (5 bases). V was shortened by 4 bases and J by 5 bases, with 14 bases between the two germline ends. Germline V gene lookup returns CDR1 SNHLY and CDR2 FYNNEI. This CDR3 has 14 residues. CDR3 sequence reads: CASSARWGGYGYTF. The CDR3, as DNA: TGTGCCAGCAGTGCCCGTTGGGGGGGATATGGCTACACCTTC.

The V gene is TRBV7-2, the J gene TRBJ2-1; D possibly corresponds to TRBD2 (6 bases). Germline V gene sequence: CDR1 SGHTA, CDR2 FQGNSA. The CDR3 extends over 16 amino acids. V was cut by 2 bases and J by 9 bases, with 20 bases left in between. CDR3 amino acids: CASSLSGGHGLPEQFF. DNA of the CDR3: TGTGCCAGCAGCTTATCCGGGGGTCATGGGCTTCCTGAGCAGTTCTTC.

The rearrangement joins TRBV7-6 to TRBJ2-2; no firm D call. Trimming left V 2 bases short and J 3 bases short, with 13 bases between. CDR3 length: 16 amino acids. The germline V gene has CDR1 SGHVS and CDR2 FNYEAQ. CDR3 nucleotide sequence: TGTGCCAGCAGCTTACGTTCTGGATTGGACACCGGGGAGCTGTTTTTT. Amino acids: CASSLRSGLDTGELFF.

The genes are TRBV4-3 and TRBJ1-4; 10 positions agree with TRBD1. The CDR3 contains 15 residues. Germline CDR1 LGHNA, CDR2 YSLEER. V lost 4 bases to trimming and J lost 6 bases; unmatched junction nucleotides: 5. CDR3 DNA sequence: TGCGCCAGCAGCCTAGACGGGACAGGGGATGAAAAACTGTTTTTT. Translated, it gives CASSLDGTGDEKLFF.

The rearrangement joins TRBV2 to TRBJ1-1; D is unresolved. The CDR3 contains 13 residues. V gave up 4 bases and J gave up 7 bases, with 13 bases separating them. Germline values: CDR1 SNHLY, CDR2 FYNNEI. The CDR3 region has the DNA TGTGCCAGCAGTGCCTTCCGACGTAGTGAAGCTTTCTTT. It encodes CASSAFRRSEAFF.

This chain uses TRBV3-1 (or the pseudogene TRBV3-2) with TRBJ2-1, with 8 nucleotides matching TRBD1. CDR1 is LGHDT and CDR2 is YNNKEL in the germline V gene (reference sequence). The junction had 12 bases not matched to a gene; V was cut back by 3 bases and J by 2 bases. The CDR3 is 18 residues long. The CDR3 here is CASSHRKGGQGTYNEQFF. CDR3 nucleotide sequence: TGTGCCAGCAGCCACCGAAAGGGAGGACAGGGTACCTACAATGAGCAGTTCTTC.

The V call is TRBV13, the J call TRBJ1-1; perhaps TRBD1 as D (6 bases). From germline, CDR1 is PRHDT and CDR2 FYEKMQ (reference sequence). The CDR3 loop spans 15 amino acids. Trimming pared 2 bases from V and 1 base from J, leaving 11 bases between. The CDR3: CASSLWGRGNTEAFF. In DNA, the CDR3 is TGTGCCAGCAGCTTATGGGGGCGAGGGAACACTGAAGCTTTCTTT.

J is TRBJ2-1 and V is TRBV5-1; TRBD1 might be the D (7 bases). The V end lost 3 bases, the J end lost 8 bases, and 18 bases lay between the germline ends. This CDR3 has 15 residues. The germline V gene encodes CDR1 SGHRS and CDR2 YFSETQ. CDR3 protein: CASSSRQGGVDEQFF. In DNA form, the CDR3 reads TGCGCCAGCAGCTCACGACAGGGAGGAGTGGATGAGCAGTTCTTC.

This chain uses TRBV7-9 with TRBJ1-5, with 10 bases fitting TRBD1. The germline V gene encodes CDR1 SEHNR and CDR2 FQNEAQ (reference sequence). This CDR3 contains 15 residues. The junction had 5 bases not matched to a gene; V was cut back by 6 bases and J by 3 bases. The DNA of the CDR3 is TGTGCCAGCAGGGGGACAGGGGACGACAATCAGCCCCAGCATTTT. The encoded protein is CASRGTGDDNQPQHF.

The chain is built from TRBV6-5 and TRBJ1-2, with D tentatively TRBD1 (5 bases). Germline V gene sequence: CDR1 MNHEY, CDR2 SVGAGI. V lost 4 bases and J 4 bases, leaving 16 bases between the germline ends. This CDR3 has 15 residues. The CDR3 here is CASSSLPTGLYGYTF. CDR3 nucleotides: TGTGCCAGCAGTTCCCTACCCACGGGGCTCTATGGCTACACCTTC.

The rearrangement uses TRBV3-1 (or the pseudogene TRBV3-2) and TRBJ2-7, with a weak D call TRBD1 (6 bases). CDR1 and CDR2 from the germline V gene are LGHDT and YNNKEL (reference sequence). The CDR3 is 13 amino acids. V lost 2 bases and J 5 bases, leaving 10 bases between the germline ends. The CDR3 loop is CASSQMRGNEQYF. The DNA for the CDR3 is TGTGCCAGCAGCCAAATGAGGGGGAACGAGCAGTACTTC.

This chain uses TRBV18 with TRBJ2-2; D call uncertain. Germline-derived CDR1 and CDR2 are KGHSH and LQKENI. V gave up 3 bases and J gave up 11 bases, with 7 bases separating them. The CDR3 is 11 amino acids. The chain's CDR3 is CASSPDNELFF. DNA for the CDR3: TGTGCCAGCTCACCTGATAATGAGCTGTTTTTT.

The chain links TRBV5-1 to TRBJ2-1; the match to TRBD2 covers 14 bases. The germline V gene has CDR1 SGHRS and CDR2 YFSETQ. Losses at the gene ends were 4 bases for V and 5 bases for J; bases not matched to a gene: 2. This CDR3 is 15 amino acids long. CDR3 DNA: TGCGCCAGCAGCGGACTAGCGGGAGGTAACAATGAGCAGTTCTTC. Translated, it gives CASSGLAGGNNEQFF.

J is TRBJ1-1 and V is TRBV3-1 (or the pseudogene TRBV3-2), with unresolved D. The ends were cut back, 0 bases at V and 4 bases at J, with 9 bases in the middle. In germline, CDR1 is LGHDT, CDR2 YNNKEL (reference sequence). CDR3 size: 14 residues. The CDR3 spells CASSQEGLRTEAFF. In DNA, the CDR3 is TGTGCCAGCAGCCAAGAGGGGTTGCGCACTGAAGCTTTCTTT.

The chain has TRBV2 and TRBJ1-1; D remains ambiguous. Germline V gene lookup returns CDR1 SNHLY and CDR2 FYNNEI. The CDR3 runs 13 residues. Trimming removed 6 bases from V and 0 bases from J, with 8 bases in between. The DNA of the CDR3 is TGTGCCAGCAGGGGGTCAGTGAACACTGAAGCTTTCTTT. The encoded protein is CASRGSVNTEAFF.

The chain combines TRBV3-1 (or the pseudogene TRBV3-2) with TRBJ1-2; 8 nucleotides align to TRBD1. V was pared by 1 base and J by 8 bases, with 6 bases of the junction left unmatched. Germline values: CDR1 LGHDT, CDR2 YNNKEL (reference sequence). The CDR3 is 14 residues long. CDR3 bases: TGTGCCAGCAGCCAAGGAGTACAGGGGGTAGGCTACACCTTC. Amino acids: CASSQGVQGVGYTF.

V and J are TRBV14 and TRBJ2-2; tentatively, D is TRBD1 (6 bases). The germline V gene encodes CDR1 SGHDN and CDR2 FVKESK. Trimming cost V 3 bases and J 5 bases, with 16 bases left between them. The CDR3 runs 16 residues. The CDR3 coding sequence is TGTGCCAGCAGCCAGCGACAGGTCTTCGGAACCGGGGAGCTGTTTTTT. Translation gives CASSQRQVFGTGELFF.